These 6 T cell receptor beta chains share one sample of origin, sequenced in a study of molecular identifiers for immune sequencing clone quantification. TCRdb processed the PCR reads anew with MiXCR; each CDR3 protein has one entry. The table shows over 600,000 distinct CDR3 sequences, with about 20% occurring only once. Sequenced material: naive CD8+ T cells from blood, with Jurkat cell RNA spiked in. Subset in this sample: FACS-sorted CD8+CD4-CCR7+CD45RA+ naive T cells. Receptors originate from a human donor in good health. Some libraries in this study had Jurkat cell RNA spiked in.

This clonotype was seen many times. This chain joins TRBV11-2 and TRBJ2-1, with TRBD1 identical over 8 bases. CDR1 and CDR2 from the germline V gene are SGHAT and FQNNGV. J lost 0 bases, V lost 5 bases, and 9 bases had no gene match. The CDR3 covers 17 residues. Here the CDR3 DNA reads TGTGCCAGCAGCCCGTTCGGACAGGGAAGCTCCTACAATGAGCAGTTCTTC. It encodes CASSPFGQGSSYNEQFF.

This clonotype turned up a few times. V usage is TRBV18 and J usage is TRBJ1-1, with D hard to call. Trimming shortened V by 0 bases and J by 0 bases, and 11 bases separated the two germline ends. CDR1 is KGHSH, CDR2 LQKENI, per germline. The CDR3 totals 16 residues. The CDR3 coding sequence is TGTGCCAGCTCACCACCGTGGATAGGATTGAACACTGAAGCTTTCTTT. Its translation is CASSPPWIGLNTEAFF. The whole variable domain, remainder taken from reference TRBV18 and TRBJ1-1, is NAGVMQNPRHLVRRRGQEARLRCSPMKGHSHVYWYRQLPEEGLKFMVYLQKENIIDESGMPKERFSAEFPKEGPSILRIQQVVRGDSAAYFCASSPPWIGLNTEAFFGQGTRLTVV.

This clonotype was seen ten or more times. The V call is TRBV7-9, the J call TRBJ1-5, with 11 positions matching TRBD1. CDR3 length: 15 amino acids. With V trimmed by 5 bases and J by 5 bases, 5 bases remained unmatched. Germline CDR1 SEHNR, CDR2 FQNEAQ (reference sequence). This CDR3 reads CASSTGTGGYQPQHF. CDR3 in DNA: TGTGCCAGCAGCACAGGGACAGGGGGTTATCAGCCCCAGCATTTT.

To note about this clonotype: Mismatch with germline at one junction end may stem from a read error. The chain combines TRBV28 with TRBJ1-5, with 8 nucleotides matching TRBD1. Germline-derived CDR1 and CDR2 are MDHEN and SYDVKM. The CDR3 consists of 13 residues. This CDR3 is CASRDRESQPQHF. The CDR3 region has the DNA TGTGCCAGCAGGGACAGGGAGTCTCAGCCCCAGCACTTT.

This clonotype was counted many times. The chain employs TRBV6-5 and TRBJ1-1; D is unresolved. Trimming removed 3 bases from V and 0 bases from J, with 8 bases in between. The CDR3 is 14 residues long. Germline CDR1 reads MNHEY; CDR2 reads SVGAGI. As DNA, the CDR3 is TGTGCCAGCAGTTATCAGAGATTGAACACTGAAGCTTTCTTT. This translates into CASSYQRLNTEAFF.

Notes on this clonotype: Possible read error: a much larger clone is one base away. The CDR3 DNA follows: TGTGCCAGCAGAAAAGGACAGGGGGCGGTCACCAGGGAGCTGTTTTTT. This sequence encodes CASRKGQGAVTRELFF. The chain employs TRBV5-6 and TRBJ2-2; 11 nucleotides line up with TRBD1. The germline gives CDR1 SGHDT, CDR2 YYEEEE. This CDR3 spans 16 amino acids.